This T cell receptor beta chain derives from a study of neurological immune-mediated disorders. The cDNA was produced through 5'RACE with 10-nucleotide random UMIs. TCRdb analysed the 5' RACE reads with MiXCR anew, one entry per CDR3 protein. Altogether about 76,000 distinct CDR3 sequences are present, approximately 17% being singletons, with the ten largest covering roughly 15%. This clonotype has ten or more counts. Between the trimmed V and J ends, which lost 3 bases and 4 bases, there was a span of 30 bases. The CDR3 is made up of 20 amino acids. Germline V gene data show CDR1 as DFQATT and CDR2 as SNEGSKA (reference sequence). Blood bank volunteers in Maryland, USA, served as healthy controls. Unsorted libraries used 2 million PBMCs kept at -80 degrees C.

The J gene is TRBJ2-2, the V gene TRBV20-1; possibly TRBD1 or TRBD2 for D (5 bases each). The source of this sequence is a woman aged 40 to 50 in good health. The source material was PBMCs. CDR3: CSASPPSPGPIWLGTGELFF. The CDR3 bases are TGCAGTGCTAGTCCTCCCTCTCCGGGACCGATTTGGTTGGGCACCGGGGAGCTGTTTTTT.